The 12 T cell receptor beta chains listed next were all sequenced from one sample in a study of blood T cell repertoires in COVID-19. Generated by immunoSEQ multiplex PCR, the TCRdb table keeps only in-frame clones and is missing some. The table lists roughly 170,000 clones, approximately 87% of them singletons. The material sequenced was peripheral blood. The receptor set was obtained from a man aged 70 or older with active or convalescent COVID-19.

The chain recombines TRBV28 with TRBJ1-4; tentatively, D is TRBD1 (5 bases). The V gene lost 7 bases and the J gene lost 8 bases, with 11 bases spanning the gap. Per germline, CDR1 MDHEN and CDR2 SYDVKM. The length of the CDR3 is 12 residues. This CDR3 is CASTRDGEKLFF. Here the CDR3 DNA reads TGTGCCAGCACCAGGGATGGAGAAAAACTGTTTTTT.

The chain is built from TRBV6-5 and TRBJ1-3, with a weak D call TRBD1 (6 bases). The CDR3 totals 14 residues. Trimming left V 5 bases short and J 2 bases short, with 10 bases between. Germline values: CDR1 MNHEY, CDR2 SVGAGI. CDR3 sequence reads: CASSRGYAGNTIYF. DNA for the CDR3: TGTGCCAGCAGTAGGGGGTATGCTGGAAACACCATATATTTT.

The chain uses TRBV18 and TRBJ2-7, with 7 positions matching TRBD1. Germline lookup yields CDR1 KGHSH and CDR2 LQKENI. The V and J ends lost 6 bases and 2 bases, in that order; junction bases with no gene match: 10. This CDR3 region has 15 residues. This CDR3 reads CASSAQGQRTYEQYF. The CDR3 DNA is TGTGCCAGCTCCGCTCAGGGACAGCGAACCTACGAGCAGTACTTC.

This clone was detected a few times. J is TRBJ2-7 and V is TRBV25-1; 7 bases fit TRBD1. The J segment lost 4 bases and the V segment lost 8 bases, leaving 2 bases of the junction unmatched. In germline, CDR1 is MGHDK, CDR2 SYGVNS. The CDR3 has 11 amino acids. CDR3 DNA: TGTGCCAGCGGGACAGTTTACGAGCAGTACTTC. It encodes CASGTVYEQYF.

The chain is built from TRBV5-1 and TRBJ2-7; D unclear. This CDR3 spans 14 amino acids. Between the trimmed V and J ends, which lost 5 bases and 3 bases, there was a span of 15 bases. Germline-derived CDR1 and CDR2 are SGHRS and YFSETQ. The CDR3 spells CASSQAPPRYEQYF. The CDR3 DNA sequence: TGCGCCAGCAGTCAGGCTCCCCCACGCTACGAGCAGTACTTC.

The V gene is TRBV6-2 or TRBV6-3, the J gene TRBJ1-5, with TRBD1 matching over 7 bases. Germline loops: CDR1 MNHEY, CDR2 SVGEGT. Trimming took 5 bases from V and 1 from J; bases not matched to a gene: 17. The CDR3 runs 19 residues. The DNA of the CDR3 is TGTGCCAGCAGTCCCTCCTCCGGGACAGTAACAAACAGCAATCAGCCCCAGCATTTT. It encodes CASSPSSGTVTNSNQPQHF.

The V call is TRBV12-3 or TRBV12-4, the J call TRBJ1-2, with D possibly TRBD1 on 6 matching bases. The CDR3 consists of 12 residues. V shed 5 bases and J shed 11 bases, with 15 bases lying between them. The chain's CDR3 is CASSPPTGGYTF. CDR3 nucleotide sequence: TGTGCCAGCAGTCCACCGACAGGTGGATACACCTTC.

The chain joins TRBV11-2 to TRBJ2-1; TRBD1 might be the D (5 bases). Trimming took off 1 base at V and 8 bases at J, with 15 bases between the two ends. CDR1 and CDR2 from the germline V gene are SGHAT and FQNNGV. This CDR3 is built from 15 residues. Here the CDR3 reads CASSLGMGWGDEQFF. The CDR3 DNA follows: TGTGCCAGCAGCTTAGGTATGGGATGGGGCGATGAGCAGTTCTTC.

The chain has TRBV28 and TRBJ1-5; TRBD1 matches at 8 bases. This CDR3 has 15 amino acids. V was clipped by 5 bases and J by 3 bases; unmatched bases: 6. The germline gives CDR1 MDHEN, CDR2 SYDVKM. The CDR3 DNA sequence: TGTGCCAGCAGTCCGGGACAGGCCTTCAATCAGCCCCAGCATTTT. Amino acids: CASSPGQAFNQPQHF.

This chain links TRBV4-3 with TRBJ1-3; unclear D gene. Trimming stripped 3 bases from V and 4 bases from J, with 16 bases between. CDR3 length: 16 residues. CDR1 and CDR2 (germline): LGHNA, YSLEER. CDR3 coding DNA: TGCGCCAGCAGCCACCGCCCGAGCACAGTCGGAAACACCATATATTTT. It encodes CASSHRPSTVGNTIYF.

The rearrangement uses TRBV19 and TRBJ1-2, with 8 positions matching TRBD1. V was clipped by 4 bases and J by 5 bases; unmatched bases: 9. Germline V lookup: CDR1 LNHDA, CDR2 SQIVND (reference sequence). The CDR3 is 15 amino acids. CDR3 loop: CASSTTGGLGYGYTF. CDR3 DNA sequence: TGTGCCAGTAGTACTACAGGGGGGCTTGGATATGGCTACACCTTC. The full variable domain, its missing parts supplied by reference TRBV19 and TRBJ1-2, is DGGITQSPKYLFRKEGQNVTLSCEQNLNHDAMYWYRQDPGQGLRLIYYSQIVNDFQKGDIAEGYSVSREKKESFPLTVTSAQKNPTAFYLCASSTTGGLGYGYTFGSGTRLTVV.

The V gene is TRBV2, the J gene TRBJ1-5; maybe TRBD1 (6 bases). V dropped 4 bases and J dropped 5 bases, with 9 bases sitting between them. Germline V lookup: CDR1 SNHLY, CDR2 FYNNEI. This CDR3 is built from 13 residues. In nucleotides, the CDR3 is TGTGCCAGCAGTGGACAGGACTATCAGCCCCAGCATTTT. Amino acid sequence: CASSGQDYQPQHF.